Below, 22 T cell receptor beta chains from the same sample are listed, as sequenced in a study of CD8+CD57+ T cells in acquired aplastic anemia. The template used for profiling TCR beta VDJ and CDR3 was genomic DNA. TCRdb reprocessed the reads via MiXCR and lists one record per CDR3 protein. The repertoire includes about 120,000 distinct CDR3 sequences, 45% to 60% of them detected once, and 25% to 30% sits in the top ten. Selection for sequencing was limited to patients who had shown CD8+CD57+ cell expansion by flow cytometry. The sequenced material came from sorted CD4+, CD8+, or CD8+CD57+ T cells (not recorded which) from PBMCs. These receptors originate from a human donor with aplastic anemia.

The V and J genes are TRBV11-2 and TRBJ2-1, with 9 nucleotides matching TRBD2. This CDR3 contains 15 residues. Losses at the gene ends were 4 bases for V and 2 bases for J; bases not matched to a gene: 3. Germline CDR1 is SGHAT and CDR2 is FQNNGV. CDR3 nucleotide sequence: TGTGCCAGCAGCTCCAGACTAGCGGCCTACAATGAGCAGTTCTTC. Translated: CASSSRLAAYNEQFF.

The count of this clonotype is one. This sequence joins TRBV24-1 and TRBJ2-2; D tentatively reads TRBD1 or TRBD2 (6 bases each). Germline V gene sequence: CDR1 KGHDR, CDR2 SFDVKD. The CDR3 consists of 15 residues. V was trimmed by 4 bases and J by 3 bases, leaving 11 bases between them. CDR3 bases: TGTGCCACCAGTGAAGGGGGGCGCGACACCGGGGAGCTGTTTTTT. It yields the protein CATSEGGRDTGELFF.

The V and J genes are TRBV5-1 and TRBJ1-6; tentatively, D is TRBD1 (5 bases). Germline assignment: CDR1 SGHRS and CDR2 YFSETQ. The CDR3 sequence is 14 residues long. The germline V and J ends were trimmed by 0 bases and 7 bases, with 8 bases remaining between them. CDR3 coding DNA: TGCGCCAGCAGCTTGGGGGGGACCAATTCACCCCTCCACTTT. Encoded protein: CASSLGGTNSPLHF.

The chain uses TRBV15 and TRBJ2-7; 12 positions agree with TRBD2. Per the germline V gene, CDR1 is LNHNV and CDR2 is YYDKDF (reference sequence). V lost 8 bases and J lost 3; bases outside the gene matches: 5. CDR3 length: 14 amino acids. The CDR3 DNA sequence: TGTGCCACCGCTCGGACTAGCGGGGACTACGAGCAGTACTTC. This translates into CATARTSGDYEQYF.

The chain combines TRBV20-1 with TRBJ2-3; D is undetermined. Germline V lookup: CDR1 DFQATT, CDR2 SNEGSKA (reference sequence). V lost 3 bases and J lost 0, with 16 bases in between. The CDR3 totals 16 residues. The DNA of the CDR3 is TGCAGTGCTAGTAGCCCCGCGGTCAGTAGCACAGATACGCAGTATTTT. Residues: CSASSPAVSSTDTQYF.

The chain joins TRBV7-6 to TRBJ2-1, with D unresolved. The CDR3 extends over 14 amino acids. Germline V lookup: CDR1 SGHVS, CDR2 FNYEAQ. V lost 5 bases to trimming and J lost 5 bases, with 13 bases between them. This chain's CDR3 is CASSLLEANNEQFF. CDR3 sequence (DNA): TGTGCCAGCAGCCTTCTTGAAGCTAACAATGAGCAGTTCTTC.

This clonotype was seen only a few times. This chain uses TRBV25-1 with TRBJ2-3; D possibly corresponds to TRBD2 (5 bases). This CDR3 region has 17 residues. CDR1 and CDR2 from the germline V gene are MGHDK and SYGVNS. Deletions cut 3 bases from V and 5 bases from J, with 21 bases between. The CDR3 spells CASSDVYGEGRRDTQYF. CDR3 nucleotides: TGTGCCAGCAGTGATGTCTACGGGGAAGGACGTAGAGATACGCAGTATTTT.

As to this clonotype: One end of the junction does not line up with germline, which may come from a read error. This chain links TRBV28 with TRBJ1-6; D remains unclear. The CDR3 runs to 15 residues. Looked up from germline, CDR1 is MDHEN and CDR2 is SYDVKM. DNA of the CDR3: TGTGCCAGCAGTTTAAAGCGCTCCTATAAGTCACCCCTCCACTTT. Protein sequence: CASSLKRSYKSPLHF.

The rearrangement links TRBV10-3 to TRBJ1-5; D not resolved. CDR3 length: 15 amino acids. Per the germline V gene, CDR1 is ENHRY and CDR2 is SYGVKD. V was trimmed by 4 bases and J by 1 base, leaving 11 bases between them. CDR3 bases: TGTGCCATCAGTGTTGGGGTAGAAAGCAATCAGCCCCAGCATTTT. This gives the protein CAISVGVESNQPQHF.

This clonotype was counted between two and nine times. The J gene is TRBJ1-1, the V gene TRBV2; 7 nucleotides match TRBD1. The CDR3 length is 14 residues. CDR1 and CDR2 from the germline V gene are SNHLY and FYNNEI. Trimming took 4 bases from V and 0 from J; bases not matched to a gene: 2. Written as DNA, the CDR3 is TGTGCCAGCAGTGGGGGGACAGTGAACACTGAAGCTTTCTTT. It codes for CASSGGTVNTEAFF.

This rearrangement joins TRBV12-3 or TRBV12-4 to TRBJ2-6, with TRBD1 identical over 7 bases. The CDR3 runs to 17 residues. With V trimmed by 2 bases and J by 0 bases, 4 bases remained unmatched. The chain's CDR3 is CASSLQGQVSGANVLTF. The CDR3 bases are TGTGCCAGCAGTTTACAAGGACAGGTCTCTGGGGCCAACGTCCTGACTTTC.

The rearrangement links TRBV16 to TRBJ1-1; tentatively, D is TRBD1 (5 bases). This CDR3 is 16 amino acids long. V was shortened by 4 bases and J by 0 bases, with 15 bases between the two germline ends. CDR1 is KGHSY and CDR2 is FQNENV in the germline V gene. In nucleotides, the CDR3 is TGTGCCAGCAGCCTTCCAGGGTCACGGATGAACACTGAAGCTTTCTTT. It is translated as CASSLPGSRMNTEAFF.

This chain connects TRBV20-1 to TRBJ2-6; possible D gene TRBD1, 5 bases. This CDR3 spans 18 amino acids. V was pared by 6 bases and J by 0 bases, with 21 bases between. Germline CDR1 and CDR2: DFQATT and SNEGSKA (reference sequence). CDR3 region: CSAVDRAPIFSGANVLTF. The DNA for the CDR3 is TGCAGTGCCGTCGACAGAGCCCCCATTTTCTCTGGGGCCAACGTCCTGACTTTC.

CDR3 DNA: TGTGCCAGCAGGCCCGAACAGGGTCCCTACGAGCAGTACTTC. Protein sequence: CASRPEQGPYEQYF. The V call is TRBV2, the J call TRBJ2-7, with a possible D match to TRBD1 (6 bases). V gave up 6 bases and J gave up 2 bases, with 14 bases separating them. Germline V gene sequence: CDR1 SNHLY, CDR2 FYNNEI. This CDR3 spans 14 amino acids.

At least ten counts were recorded for this clonotype. CDR3 sequence (DNA): TGCGCCAGCAGCTTGGCCACGGGGAAAAGCTATGGCTACACCTTC. This sequence encodes CASSLATGKSYGYTF. This chain joins TRBV5-1 and TRBJ1-2, with unresolved D. Germline CDR1 is SGHRS and CDR2 is YFSETQ. Between the trimmed V and J ends, which lost 0 bases and 4 bases, there was a span of 13 bases. The CDR3 has 15 residues. Combining the CDR3 with reference TRBV5-1 and TRBJ1-2 gives the whole variable domain KAGVTQTPRYLIKTRGQQVTLSCSPISGHRSVSWYQQTPGQGLQFLFEYFSETQRNKGNFPGRFSGRQFSNSRSEMNVSTLELGDSALYLCASSLATGKSYGYTFGSGTRLTVV.

This CDR3 reads CSASSGQGIYNEQFF. CDR3 sequence (DNA): TGCAGTGCTAGTTCGGGACAGGGGATTTACAATGAGCAGTTCTTC. V gene TRBV20-1 combines with J gene TRBJ2-1; 10 nucleotides align to TRBD1. The CDR3 has 15 residues. Germline CDR1 reads DFQATT; CDR2 reads SNEGSKA (reference sequence). V shed 3 bases, J shed 4 bases, and the junction held 6 bases outside the gene matches.

This clonotype was seen a few times. At one boundary the junction diverges from the germline segment, which might be a read error. This sequence joins TRBV10-3 and TRBJ1-1, with D perhaps matching TRBD1 (5 bases). The CDR3 has 8 residues. The germline V gene encodes CDR1 ENHRY and CDR2 SYGVKD. The CDR3 is CAISEGGF. The CDR3 coding sequence is TGTGCCATCAGTGAGGGGGGGTTT.

The chain couples TRBV2 to TRBJ2-5; TRBD1 matches 8 bases. V lost 11 bases, J lost 1 base, and 9 bases stayed unmatched. Germline CDR1 reads SNHLY; CDR2 reads FYNNEI. This CDR3 comprises 14 residues. CDR3 DNA: TGTGCCGTGGCGAGACAGGGGACCCAAGAGACCCAGTACTTC. This sequence encodes CAVARQGTQETQYF.

This clonotype has just a few counts. V is TRBV24-1 and J is TRBJ1-2; D gene ambiguous. CDR3 length: 14 amino acids. Germline V CDR1 and CDR2: KGHDR, SFDVKD. V lost 9 bases and J lost 4, with 17 bases in between. CDR3 sequence: CATSFATVSYGYTF. For the CDR3, the DNA is TGTGCCACCTCTTTTGCGACGGTTAGCTATGGCTACACCTTC.

This clonotype has a count of ten or more. This chain joins TRBV20-1 and TRBJ2-7; D gene ambiguous. Deletions cut 0 bases from V and 2 bases from J, with 8 bases between. Germline V gives CDR1 DFQATT, CDR2 SNEGSKA (reference sequence). The CDR3 has 13 amino acids. The DNA for the CDR3 is TGCAGTGCTAGAGATTTTCTAACCTACGAGCAGTACTTC. Translation gives CSARDFLTYEQYF.

The chain links TRBV10-3 to TRBJ2-1; TRBD1 or TRBD2 may be the D gene (6 bases each). The length of the CDR3 is 17 residues. The germline V gene encodes CDR1 ENHRY and CDR2 SYGVKD. V lost 7 bases, J lost 5 bases, and 24 bases lay in between. The CDR3 nucleotides read TGTGCCATCACATCGCGTGGGGGGCCCCTAGAGGACAATGAGCAGTTCTTC. Translation: CAITSRGGPLEDNEQFF.

The V gene is TRBV7-9, the J gene TRBJ2-7; a possible D gene is TRBD2 (5 bases). Germline-derived CDR1 and CDR2 are SEHNR and FQNEAQ (reference sequence). Trimming left V 4 bases short and J 3 bases short, with 10 bases between. This CDR3 is built from 13 residues. In nucleotides, the CDR3 is TGTGCCAGCAGCTACGGACTGGACTACGAGCAGTACTTC. Its protein is CASSYGLDYEQYF.